The present T cell receptor beta chain was sequenced within a study of CD8 T cells in ankylosing spondylitis. Regarding the study as a whole: Clones linked to the disease showed a CD8+ phenotype. They occurred at relatively low frequencies in peripheral blood. Researchers reportedly found disease-linked clones significantly enriched in matched ankylosing spondylitis synovial fluid. Apparently characteristic of ankylosing spondylitis blood was a TCR beta motif (roughly eight highly homologous variants).

This clonotype was counted many times. Its specificity is unknown. Making use of molecular barcodes, quantitative 5'-RACE generated TCR beta libraries. MiXCR was run by TCRdb on the 5' RACE reads, yielding one entry per CDR3 protein. Found here are 200,000 to 250,000 distinct CDR3 sequences, roughly 10% of them singletons; the top ten hold about 3%. This CDR3 is 15 amino acids long. Germline assignment: CDR1 SGHRS and CDR2 YFSETQ. Trimming shortened V by 1 base and J by 2 bases, and 10 bases separated the two germline ends. The chain combines TRBV5-1 with TRBJ2-1; tentatively, D is TRBD2 (5 bases). The receptor comes from a male donor with ankylosing spondylitis or in good health (not recorded which). Sample: blood, either unsorted or a sorted T cell fraction (not recorded which). CDR3 bases: TGCGCCAGCAGCTTGACGGGGTTCGCCTACAATGAGCAGTTCTTC. It is translated as CASSLTGFAYNEQFF.